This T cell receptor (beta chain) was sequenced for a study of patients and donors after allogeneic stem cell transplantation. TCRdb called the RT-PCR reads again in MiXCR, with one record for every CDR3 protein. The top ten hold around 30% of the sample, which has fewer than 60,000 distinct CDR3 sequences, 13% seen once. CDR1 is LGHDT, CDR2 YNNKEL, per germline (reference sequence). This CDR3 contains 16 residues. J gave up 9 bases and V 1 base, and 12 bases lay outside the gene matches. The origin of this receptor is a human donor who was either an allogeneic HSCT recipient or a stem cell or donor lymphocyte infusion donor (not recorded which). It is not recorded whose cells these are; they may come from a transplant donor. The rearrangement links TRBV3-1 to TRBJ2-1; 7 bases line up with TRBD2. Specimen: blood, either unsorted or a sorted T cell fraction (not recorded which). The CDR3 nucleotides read TGTGCCAGCAGCCAAGGGGGAGCGGGATGGTTAGGTGAGCAGTTCTTC. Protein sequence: CASSQGGAGWLGEQFF.